Listed below are T cell receptor beta chains from one sample, sequenced in a study of blood T cell repertoires in COVID-19. Here immunoSEQ multiplex PCR was the method, and the copy in TCRdb shows in-frame clones only, minus some. The table shows fewer than 200,000 clones, with approximately 80% occurring only once. The sample consisted of PBMCs or T cells enriched from blood (not recorded which). These receptor sequences come from a man aged 50 to 59 who had recovered from COVID-19. CDR3s leave out the opening cysteine and the closing phenylalanine or tryptophan. D genes are given only for firm matches. Only some rows state a clone size, as once, few, many or a class for expanded clones.

CDR3 length	clone size	V gene	J gene	D gene	CDR3 protein
13	NA	TRBV7-9	TRBJ2-1	TRBD1	ASSQGDTHSNEQF
13	once	TRBV7-3	TRBJ1-1	NA	ASSSQASFGTEAF
13	NA	TRBV4-3	TRBJ2-3	TRBD1	ASSQRDRNTDTQY
13	NA	TRBV28	TRBJ1-5	NA	ASSFGGAGNQPQH
12	NA	TRBV2	TRBJ1-5	NA	ASRQGGSNQPQH
15	NA	TRBV19	TRBJ2-6	TRBD1	ASSIDRGTAGANVLT
17	NA	TRBV14	TRBJ1-3	NA	ASSHYIGGELVPGNTIY
14	NA	TRBV7-6	TRBJ2-7	TRBD2	ASSLASGGSSYEQY
14	many	TRBV9	TRBJ2-7	NA	ASSTRPSKGLYEQY
14	NA	TRBV7-8	TRBJ2-1	NA	ASSSGAGSSYNEQF
16	NA	TRBV5-1	TRBJ1-1	TRBD1	ASSLSPRIGTGNTEAF
12	NA	TRBV28	TRBJ2-7	NA	ASSLPQGSYEQY
13	NA	TRBV19	TRBJ2-7	TRBD2	ASRYSGGNSYEQY
9	once	TRBV4-2	TRBJ1-1	NA	ASSQELVAF
11	NA	TRBV6-2/TRBV6-3	TRBJ2-7	NA	ASSSKLSYEQY
11	NA	TRBV18	TRBJ1-1	NA	ASSQTGQTEAF
14	once	TRBV12-5	TRBJ2-3	NA	ASGTGTHLSTDTQY
15	NA	TRBV7-2	TRBJ2-2	TRBD2	ASSLGLAGGHGGELF
12	NA	TRBV21-1	TRBJ1-5	NA	ASSKEGVRKPQH
14	NA	TRBV5-5	TRBJ2-7	TRBD2	ASSWASSGASYEQY
12	NA	TRBV5-4	TRBJ2-4	NA	ASSLAGSKNIQY
11	NA	TRBV29-1	TRBJ2-5	TRBD2	SVRGLAVETQY
15	NA	TRBV4-1	TRBJ2-5	TRBD1	ASSQTFMGTAQETQY
11	once	TRBV27	TRBJ1-6	NA	ASSLSIGSPLH
12	NA	TRBV27	TRBJ1-1	NA	ASSDLTDRAEAF
12	NA	TRBV7-3	TRBJ1-2	NA	ASSINRDLYGYT
11	NA	TRBV30	TRBJ1-2	TRBD1	AWSLGTGTGYT
12	NA	TRBV7-9	TRBJ1-5	NA	ASSLAGDGQPQH
12	NA	TRBV14	TRBJ2-1	NA	ASSPVQRGHEQF
18	once	TRBV4-3	TRBJ1-3	NA	ASSQARGGAAEGAGNTIY
11	NA	TRBV24-1	TRBJ2-7	NA	ATSDKLGYEQY
13	NA	TRBV7-2	TRBJ1-4	NA	ASSPAAATNEKLF
14	NA	TRBV19	TRBJ1-5	NA	ASSIGTRGQGQPQH
14	NA	TRBV5-4	TRBJ2-5	TRBD1	ASSLQGVLGKETQY
11	few	TRBV27	TRBJ1-1	NA	ASYSGSGVEAF
11	NA	TRBV6-2/TRBV6-3	TRBJ2-7	NA	ASSLAERYEQY
11	NA	TRBV19	TRBJ2-7	TRBD2	ASSTSGGHEQY
13	few	TRBV4-3	TRBJ1-3	NA	ASSPGGNSGNTIY
12	NA	TRBV5-4	TRBJ2-3	NA	ASSLTVSPDTQY
11	NA	TRBV5-1	TRBJ2-5	NA	ASSPPLQETQY
11	NA	TRBV30	TRBJ1-5	NA	AWSRQGNQPQH
13	NA	TRBV25-1	TRBJ2-7	TRBD1	ASSDPGQRDYEQY
13	few	TRBV19	TRBJ1-6	NA	ASSAYRDRDSPLH
14	NA	TRBV4-1	TRBJ2-2	TRBD1	ASSHLRGQGTGELF
11	NA	TRBV12-3/TRBV12-4	TRBJ1-1	NA	ASSLGPSTEAF
13	NA	TRBV19	TRBJ1-6	TRBD1	ASARQGGYNSPLH
14	NA	TRBV5-1	TRBJ2-5	NA	ASSPHGGIPPETQY
13	NA	TRBV19	TRBJ1-5	NA	ASSIGRGRDQPQH
11	NA	TRBV18	TRBJ1-3	TRBD1	ASSPTGTGYEY
14	NA	TRBV5-4	TRBJ2-2	NA	ASSLAYGGNTGELF
13	NA	TRBV19	TRBJ1-1	NA	ASRSAGGGGTEAF
12	NA	TRBV19	TRBJ1-2	NA	ASGSGGINYGYT
14	few	TRBV11-2	TRBJ1-2	NA	ASSSRGGARGYGYT
12	NA	TRBV14	TRBJ1-1	NA	ASSQFPVNTEAF
14	NA	TRBV12-5	TRBJ2-5	NA	ASGLAAAGGSETQY
13	NA	TRBV18	TRBJ1-2	NA	ASSTRGRDDYGYT
15	NA	TRBV11-2	TRBJ2-5	TRBD2	ASSLNLGRGGLETQY
14	NA	TRBV5-1	TRBJ2-5	NA	ASSLAGGTPQETQY